The source of this T cell receptor beta chain is a study of blood T cell repertoires in COVID-19. Generated by immunoSEQ multiplex PCR, the TCRdb table keeps only in-frame clones and is missing some. Of roughly 250,000 clones in the sample, about 80% were seen once. From germline, CDR1 is MNHEY and CDR2 SVGAGI. The CDR3 extends over 16 amino acids. The trim removed 0 bases at V and 7 bases at J, leaving 5 bases unmatched. The origin of this receptor is a woman over 75 with acute or convalescent COVID-19. Sequenced material: peripheral blood. This sequence joins TRBV6-5 and TRBJ1-6; 8 bases align to TRBD1. The CDR3 region is CASSYSSGGGNSPLHF. The CDR3 DNA reads as TGTGCCAGCAGTTACTCCTCAGGGGGCGGGAATTCACCCCTCCACTTT.